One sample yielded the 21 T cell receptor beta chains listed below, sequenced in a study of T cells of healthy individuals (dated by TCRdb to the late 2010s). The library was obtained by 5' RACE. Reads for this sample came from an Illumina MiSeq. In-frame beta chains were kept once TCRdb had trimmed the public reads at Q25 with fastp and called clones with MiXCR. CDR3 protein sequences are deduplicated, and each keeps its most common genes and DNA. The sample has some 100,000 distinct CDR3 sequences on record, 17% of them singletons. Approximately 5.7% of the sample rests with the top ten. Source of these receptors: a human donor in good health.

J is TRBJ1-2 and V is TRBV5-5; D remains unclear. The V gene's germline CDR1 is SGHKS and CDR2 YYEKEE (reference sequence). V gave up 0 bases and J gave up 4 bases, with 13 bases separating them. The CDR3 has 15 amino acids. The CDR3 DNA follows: TGTGCCAGCAGCTTGGCCGAGGATTTGGGCTATGGCTACACCTTC. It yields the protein CASSLAEDLGYGYTF.

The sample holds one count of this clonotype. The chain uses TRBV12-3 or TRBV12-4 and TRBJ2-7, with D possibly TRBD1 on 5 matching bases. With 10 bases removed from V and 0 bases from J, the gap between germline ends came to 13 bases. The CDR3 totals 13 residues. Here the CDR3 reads CATRQSSSYEQYF. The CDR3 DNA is TGTGCCACCAGACAGAGTAGCTCCTACGAGCAGTACTTC.

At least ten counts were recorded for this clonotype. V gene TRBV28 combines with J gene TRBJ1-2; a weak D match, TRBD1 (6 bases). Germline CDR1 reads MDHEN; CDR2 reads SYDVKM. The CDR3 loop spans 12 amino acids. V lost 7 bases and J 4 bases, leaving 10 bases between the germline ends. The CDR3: CASTGEGYGYTF. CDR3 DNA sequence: TGTGCCAGCACAGGGGAAGGCTATGGCTACACCTTC.

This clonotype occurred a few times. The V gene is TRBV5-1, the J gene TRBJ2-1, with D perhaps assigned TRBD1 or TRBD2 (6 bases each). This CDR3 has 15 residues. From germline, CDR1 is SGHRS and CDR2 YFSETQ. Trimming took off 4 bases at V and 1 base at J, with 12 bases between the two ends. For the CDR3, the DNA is TGCGCCAGCAGCCAGAGGGGGGAATCCTACAATGAGCAGTTCTTC. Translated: CASSQRGESYNEQFF.

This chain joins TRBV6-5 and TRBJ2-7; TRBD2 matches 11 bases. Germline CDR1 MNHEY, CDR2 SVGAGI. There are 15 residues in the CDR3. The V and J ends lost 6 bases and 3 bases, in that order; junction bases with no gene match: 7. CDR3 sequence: CASSSPTSGVYEQYF. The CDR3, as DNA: TGTGCCAGCAGCTCCCCGACTAGCGGGGTCTACGAGCAGTACTTC.

In DNA, the CDR3 is TGCAGTGCTAGAGCCCGGGACAGGGAGTTGGATGGCTACACCTTC. It yields the protein CSARARDRELDGYTF. J is TRBJ1-2 and V is TRBV20-1; TRBD1 matches 9 bases. Trimming at V came to 1 base and at J to 6 bases, leaving 9 bases not matched to a gene. Looked up from germline, CDR1 is DFQATT and CDR2 is SNEGSKA (reference sequence). This CDR3 has 15 amino acids.

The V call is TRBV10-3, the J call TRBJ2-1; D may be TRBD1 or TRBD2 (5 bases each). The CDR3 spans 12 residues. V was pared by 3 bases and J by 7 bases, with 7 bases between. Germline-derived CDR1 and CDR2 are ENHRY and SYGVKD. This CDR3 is CAISEWGNEQFF. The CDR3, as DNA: TGTGCCATCAGTGAATGGGGGAATGAGCAGTTCTTC.

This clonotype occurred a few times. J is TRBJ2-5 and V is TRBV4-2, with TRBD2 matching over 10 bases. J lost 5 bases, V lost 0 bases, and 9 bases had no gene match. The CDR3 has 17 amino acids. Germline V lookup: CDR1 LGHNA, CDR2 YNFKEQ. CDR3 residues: CASSQDRAPSGGETQYF. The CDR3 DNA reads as TGTGCCAGCAGCCAAGATAGGGCCCCTAGCGGGGGCGAGACCCAGTACTTC.

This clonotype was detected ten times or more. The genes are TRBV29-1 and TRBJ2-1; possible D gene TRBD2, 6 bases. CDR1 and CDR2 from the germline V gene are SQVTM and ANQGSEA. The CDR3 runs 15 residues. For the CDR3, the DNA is TGCACCGCCTCCCGCGGGACCGTCGCGTACAATGAGCAGTTCTTC. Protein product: CTASRGTVAYNEQFF.

CDR3 sequence reads: CSAAGGLEQFF. CDR3 nucleotide sequence: TGCAGTGCAGCGGGAGGGTTGGAGCAGTTCTTC. This chain connects TRBV20-1 to TRBJ2-1; TRBD2 matches at 10 bases. The CDR3 consists of 11 residues. From germline, CDR1 is DFQATT and CDR2 SNEGSKA (reference sequence). V was clipped by 6 bases and J by 10 bases; unmatched bases: 3.

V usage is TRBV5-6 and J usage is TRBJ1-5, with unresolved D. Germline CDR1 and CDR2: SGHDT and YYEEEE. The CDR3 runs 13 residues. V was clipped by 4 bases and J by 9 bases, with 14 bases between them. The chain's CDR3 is CASSLGGFGPQHF. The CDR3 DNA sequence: TGTGCCAGCAGCCTGGGAGGGTTCGGGCCCCAGCATTTT.

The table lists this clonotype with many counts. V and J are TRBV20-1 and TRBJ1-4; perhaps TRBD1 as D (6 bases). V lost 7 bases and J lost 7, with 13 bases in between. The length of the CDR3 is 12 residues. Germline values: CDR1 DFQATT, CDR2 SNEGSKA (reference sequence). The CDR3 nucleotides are TGCAGTGGGGCGGGGGGGCGTGAAAAACTGTTTTTT. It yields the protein CSGAGGREKLFF.

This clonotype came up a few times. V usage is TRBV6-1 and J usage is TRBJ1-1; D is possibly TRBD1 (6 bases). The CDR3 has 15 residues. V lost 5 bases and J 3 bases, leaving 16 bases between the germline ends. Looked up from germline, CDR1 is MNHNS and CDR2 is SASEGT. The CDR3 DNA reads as TGTGCCAGCAGTTCTAGACAGGTTCTTGACACTGAAGCTTTCTTT. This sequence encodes CASSSRQVLDTEAFF.

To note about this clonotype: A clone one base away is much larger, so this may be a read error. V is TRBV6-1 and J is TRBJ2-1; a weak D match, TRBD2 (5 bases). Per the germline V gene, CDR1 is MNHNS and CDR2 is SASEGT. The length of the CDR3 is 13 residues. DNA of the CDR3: TGTGTCAGCATGAAGACTAATTACAATGAGCAGTTCTTC. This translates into CVSMKTNYNEQFF.

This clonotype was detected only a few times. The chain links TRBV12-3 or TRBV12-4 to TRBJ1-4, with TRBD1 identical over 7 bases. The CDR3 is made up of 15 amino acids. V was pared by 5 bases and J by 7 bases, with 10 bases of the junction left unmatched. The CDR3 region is CASSPRQGEGEKLFF. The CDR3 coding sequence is TGTGCCAGCAGTCCCCGACAGGGTGAGGGTGAAAAACTGTTTTTT.

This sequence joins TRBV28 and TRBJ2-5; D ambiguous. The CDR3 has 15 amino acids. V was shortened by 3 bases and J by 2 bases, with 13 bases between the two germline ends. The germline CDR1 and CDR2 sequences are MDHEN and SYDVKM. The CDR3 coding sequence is TGTGCCAGCAGTTTGTTTACGGGCAGGCAAGAGACCCAGTACTTC. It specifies CASSLFTGRQETQYF.

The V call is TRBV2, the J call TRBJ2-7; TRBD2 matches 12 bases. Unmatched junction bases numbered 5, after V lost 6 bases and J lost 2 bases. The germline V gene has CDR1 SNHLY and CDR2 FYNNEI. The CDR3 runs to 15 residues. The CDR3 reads CASRLLAGGPYEQYF. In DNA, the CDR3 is TGTGCCAGCAGACTACTAGCGGGGGGACCCTACGAGCAGTACTTC. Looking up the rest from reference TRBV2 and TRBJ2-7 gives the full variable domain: EPEVTQTPSHQVTQMGQEVILRCVPISNHLYFYWYRQILGQKVEFLVSFYNNEISEKSEIFDDQFSVERPDGSNFTLKIRSTKLEDSAMYFCASRLLAGGPYEQYFGPGTRLTVT.

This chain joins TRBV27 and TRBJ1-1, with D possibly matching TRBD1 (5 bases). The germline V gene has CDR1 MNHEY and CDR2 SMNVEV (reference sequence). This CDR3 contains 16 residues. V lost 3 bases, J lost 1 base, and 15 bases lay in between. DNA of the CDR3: TGTGCCAGCAGTTTGAGGGCCGGCAGGGAGAACACTGAAGCTTTCTTT. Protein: CASSLRAGRENTEAFF.

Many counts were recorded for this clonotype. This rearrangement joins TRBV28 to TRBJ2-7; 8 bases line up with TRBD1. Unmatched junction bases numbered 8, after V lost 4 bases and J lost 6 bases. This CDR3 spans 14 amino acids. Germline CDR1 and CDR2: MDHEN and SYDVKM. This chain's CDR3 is CASSSPDRVGEQYF. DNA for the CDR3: TGTGCCAGCAGTTCCCCGGACAGGGTTGGCGAGCAGTACTTC.

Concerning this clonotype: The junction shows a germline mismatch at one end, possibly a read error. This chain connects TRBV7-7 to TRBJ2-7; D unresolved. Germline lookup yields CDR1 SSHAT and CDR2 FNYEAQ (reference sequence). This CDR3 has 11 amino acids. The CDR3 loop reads CASSPGGEQYF. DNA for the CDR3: TGTGCTAGCAGCCCAGGTGGGGAGCAGTACTTC.

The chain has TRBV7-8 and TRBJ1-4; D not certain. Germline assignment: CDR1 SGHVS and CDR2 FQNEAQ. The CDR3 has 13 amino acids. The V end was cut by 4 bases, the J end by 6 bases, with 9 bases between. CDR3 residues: CASSSDPDEKLFF. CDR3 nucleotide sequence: TGTGCCAGCAGCTCTGACCCCGATGAAAAACTGTTTTTT.